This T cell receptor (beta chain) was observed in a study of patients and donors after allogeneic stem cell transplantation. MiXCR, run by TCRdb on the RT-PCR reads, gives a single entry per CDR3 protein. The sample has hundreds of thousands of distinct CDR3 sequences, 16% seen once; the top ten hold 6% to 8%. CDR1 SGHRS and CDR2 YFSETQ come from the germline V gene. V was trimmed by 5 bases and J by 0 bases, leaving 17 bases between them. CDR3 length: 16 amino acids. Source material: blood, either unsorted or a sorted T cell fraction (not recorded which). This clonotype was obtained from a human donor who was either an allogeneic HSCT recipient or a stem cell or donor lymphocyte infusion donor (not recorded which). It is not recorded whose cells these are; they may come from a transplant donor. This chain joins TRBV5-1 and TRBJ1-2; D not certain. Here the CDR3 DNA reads TGCGCCAGCAGTTCTCCCTTCCCCGGGGCTAACTATGGCTACACCTTC. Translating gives CASSSPFPGANYGYTF.